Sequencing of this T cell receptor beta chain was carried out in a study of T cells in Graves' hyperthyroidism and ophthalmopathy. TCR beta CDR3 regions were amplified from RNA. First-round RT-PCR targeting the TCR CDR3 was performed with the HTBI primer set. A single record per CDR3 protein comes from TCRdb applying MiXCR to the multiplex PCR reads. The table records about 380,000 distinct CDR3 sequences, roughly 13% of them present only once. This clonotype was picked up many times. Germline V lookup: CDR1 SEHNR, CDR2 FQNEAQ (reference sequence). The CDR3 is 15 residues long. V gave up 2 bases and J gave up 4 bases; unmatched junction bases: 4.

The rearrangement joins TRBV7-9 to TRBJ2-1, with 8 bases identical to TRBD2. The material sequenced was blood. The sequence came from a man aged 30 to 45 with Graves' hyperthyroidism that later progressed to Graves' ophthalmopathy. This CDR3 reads CASSLRGGLYNEQFF. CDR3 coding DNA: TGTGCCAGCAGCTTACGGGGGGGTTTGTACAATGAGCAGTTCTTC.